The subject of this entry is one T cell receptor beta chain. The assay was immunoSEQ multiplex PCR, and TCRdb's table has in-frame clones only and misses some. In the table there are about 120,000 clones, just under 95% of which are singletons. This sample is drawn from a study of T cell responses to AZD1222 COVID-19 vaccine. This CDR3 is 17 amino acids long. The V end was cut by 0 bases, the J end by 3 bases, with 18 bases between. The germline gives CDR1 SGDLS, CDR2 YYNGEE. Sequenced here: peripheral blood, sampled on day 0 of AZD1222 vaccination. This sequence originates from an adult in good health. The gene calls are TRBV9 and TRBJ1-2, with D perhaps matching TRBD1 (5 bases). The DNA for the CDR3 is TGTGCCAGCAGCGTAGGGGGGGAAGACATTGGCGACTATGGCTACACCTTC. This codes for CASSVGGEDIGDYGYTF.